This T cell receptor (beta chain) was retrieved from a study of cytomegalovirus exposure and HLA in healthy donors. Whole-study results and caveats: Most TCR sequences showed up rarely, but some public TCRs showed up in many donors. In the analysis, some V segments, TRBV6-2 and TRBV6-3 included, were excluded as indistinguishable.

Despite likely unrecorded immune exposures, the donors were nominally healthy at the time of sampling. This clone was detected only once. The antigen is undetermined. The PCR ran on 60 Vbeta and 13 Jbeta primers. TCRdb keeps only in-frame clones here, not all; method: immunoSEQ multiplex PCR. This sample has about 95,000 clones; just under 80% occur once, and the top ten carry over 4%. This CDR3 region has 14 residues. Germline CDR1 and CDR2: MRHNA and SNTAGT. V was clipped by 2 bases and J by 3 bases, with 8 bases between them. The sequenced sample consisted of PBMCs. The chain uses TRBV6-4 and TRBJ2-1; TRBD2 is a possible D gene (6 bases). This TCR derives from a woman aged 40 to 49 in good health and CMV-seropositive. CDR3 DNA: TGTGCCAGCAGTGACGGCGGGAACTACAATGAGCAGTTCTTC. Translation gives CASSDGGNYNEQFF.